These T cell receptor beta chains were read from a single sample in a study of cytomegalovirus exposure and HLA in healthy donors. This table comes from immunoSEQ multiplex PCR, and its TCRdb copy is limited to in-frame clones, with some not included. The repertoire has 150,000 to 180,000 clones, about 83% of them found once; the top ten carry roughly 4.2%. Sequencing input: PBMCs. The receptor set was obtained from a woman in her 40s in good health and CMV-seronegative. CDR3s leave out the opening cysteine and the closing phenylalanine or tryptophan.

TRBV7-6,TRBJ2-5,ASSFGQRMTQY
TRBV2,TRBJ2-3,ASHSSALTDTQY
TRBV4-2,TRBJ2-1,ASSQGPLGAYNEQF
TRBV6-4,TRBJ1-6,ASSETVYNSPLH
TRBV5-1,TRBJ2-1,ASSLAGGSSYNEQF
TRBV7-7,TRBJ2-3,ASSAGTSWGTDTQY
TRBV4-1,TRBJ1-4,ASSPSDSATNEKLF
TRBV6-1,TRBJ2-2,ASSVQVSANTGELF
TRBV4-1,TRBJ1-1,ASSQDGARNTEAF
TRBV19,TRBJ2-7,ASSIGAGSSYEQY
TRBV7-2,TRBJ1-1,ASSRVRTEAF
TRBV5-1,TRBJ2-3,ASGTGSTDTQY
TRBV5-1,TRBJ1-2,AREDQGARYGYT
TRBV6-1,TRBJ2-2,ASSEPGGGTGELF
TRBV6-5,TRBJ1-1,ASSYPPGQGIAEAF
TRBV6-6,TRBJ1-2,ASNTADSWGSQGYT
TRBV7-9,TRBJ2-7,ASSLPPRGQGGNEQY
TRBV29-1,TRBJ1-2,SVVGGAYT
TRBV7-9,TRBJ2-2,ASSFRGVAGELF
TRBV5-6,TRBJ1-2,ASSPADRVDGYT
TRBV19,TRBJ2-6,ASSISRASGRGANVLT
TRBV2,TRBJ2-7,ASSEVGEEQY
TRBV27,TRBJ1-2,ASRTTGGAGGYT
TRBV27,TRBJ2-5,ASSLSIRAQETQY
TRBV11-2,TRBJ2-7,ASSLAASYSYEQY
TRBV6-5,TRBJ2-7,ASSRNRDTTYEQY
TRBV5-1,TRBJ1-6,ASSPELGQGNSPLH
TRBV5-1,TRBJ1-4,ASSPPGYNEKLF
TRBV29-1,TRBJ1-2,SVEDWTYTGGYT
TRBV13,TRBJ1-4,ASSSRQGSNEKLF
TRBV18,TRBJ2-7,ASSPTDRGSGEQY
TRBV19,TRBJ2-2,ATSTSGRTNTGELF
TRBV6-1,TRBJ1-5,ASRGFVGAGPQH
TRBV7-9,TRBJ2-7,ASSQLQGILYEQY
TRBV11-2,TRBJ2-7,ASSPQPRGGEQY
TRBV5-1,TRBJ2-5,ASSLSEETQY
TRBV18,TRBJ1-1,ASSPQREGAF
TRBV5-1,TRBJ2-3,ASSLAAGGVFTDTQY
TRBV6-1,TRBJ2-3,ASSVGTITDTQY
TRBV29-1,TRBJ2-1,SVEGGRERRHNEQF
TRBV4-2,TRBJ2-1,ASSQELGQGEQF
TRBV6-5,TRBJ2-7,ASSYGRDRGYEQY
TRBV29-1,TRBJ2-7,SVGTAVVYEQY